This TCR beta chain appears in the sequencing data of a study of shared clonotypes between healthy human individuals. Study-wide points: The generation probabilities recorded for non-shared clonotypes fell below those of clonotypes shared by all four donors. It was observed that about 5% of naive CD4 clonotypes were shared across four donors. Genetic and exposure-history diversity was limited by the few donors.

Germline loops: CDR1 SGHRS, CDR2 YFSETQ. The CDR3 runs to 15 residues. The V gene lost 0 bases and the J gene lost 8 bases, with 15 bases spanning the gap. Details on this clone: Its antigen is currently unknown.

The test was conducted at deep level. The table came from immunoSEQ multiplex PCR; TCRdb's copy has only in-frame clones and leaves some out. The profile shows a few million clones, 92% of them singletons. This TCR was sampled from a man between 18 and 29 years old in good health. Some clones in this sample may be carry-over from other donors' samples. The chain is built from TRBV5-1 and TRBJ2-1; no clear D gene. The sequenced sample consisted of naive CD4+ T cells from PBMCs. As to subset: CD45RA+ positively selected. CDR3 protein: CASSLEDNWYHEQFF. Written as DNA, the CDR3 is TGCGCCAGCAGCTTGGAAGATAACTGGTATCATGAGCAGTTCTTC.